These 31 T cell receptor beta chains were sequenced from one sample in a study of CD8+ T cells in alopecia areata. The sequencing template was cDNA reverse transcribed from extracted RNA. This table comes from immunoSEQ multiplex PCR, and its TCRdb copy is limited to in-frame clones, with some not included. Among 150,000 to 200,000 clones listed, over 55% were seen once. Treatment described: oral pan-JAK inhibitor, 5-10 mg twice daily. The sample here was CD4+ T cells sorted from blood, taken at week 24, from a patient treated with tofacitinib. These TCRs come from a human donor with alopecia areata.

The V call is TRBV5-1, the J call TRBJ1-2; tentative D call: TRBD1 (6 bases). V lost 2 bases to trimming and J lost 6 bases, with 11 bases between them. This CDR3 spans 13 amino acids. From germline, CDR1 is SGHRS and CDR2 YFSETQ. The CDR3 is CASSLSGANGYTF. CDR3 in DNA: TGCGCCAGCAGCTTATCAGGGGCGAATGGCTACACCTTC.

This sequence joins TRBV29-1 and TRBJ2-5; the D is unclear. V was shortened by 4 bases and J by 1 base, with 7 bases between the two germline ends. The CDR3 covers 12 residues. CDR1 and CDR2 (germline): SQVTM, ANQGSEA. CDR3 nucleotide sequence: TGCAGCGTTGGGCCGAGCCAAGAGACCCAGTACTTC. Translated: CSVGPSQETQYF.

This chain links TRBV29-1 with TRBJ1-4; D call uncertain. This CDR3 has 13 amino acids. Germline V gene sequence: CDR1 SQVTM, CDR2 ANQGSEA. The V and J ends lost 6 bases and 6 bases respectively, with 14 bases between them. CDR3 in DNA: TGCAGCGTCGCCGGACTAGGATATGAAAAACTGTTTTTT. Translating gives CSVAGLGYEKLFF.

This clone was picked up a small number of times. V and J are TRBV30 and TRBJ1-1; unclear D gene. The germline V and J ends were trimmed by 8 bases and 0 bases, with 10 bases remaining between them. The CDR3 is 12 residues long. Germline V gene sequence: CDR1 GTSNPN, CDR2 SVGIG (reference sequence). CDR3 sequence: CATSGLNTEAFF. CDR3 coding DNA: TGTGCCACCTCAGGACTGAACACTGAAGCTTTCTTT.

V is TRBV18 and J is TRBJ2-1, with 8 bases identical to TRBD2. The CDR3 has 15 residues. Germline assignment: CDR1 KGHSH and CDR2 LQKENI. Unmatched junction bases numbered 8, after V lost 4 bases and J lost 6 bases. CDR3 nucleotides: TGTGCCAGCTCACAGGTGAGCGGGGGAGGCAATGAGCAGTTCTTC. Protein: CASSQVSGGGNEQFF.

In this sample, this clone turned up a few times. CDR3 amino acids: CATSGTGAGEQYF. The CDR3 DNA is TGTGCCACCTCCGGGACAGGGGCTGGTGAGCAGTACTTC. The chain employs TRBV18 and TRBJ2-7; 10 nucleotides agree with TRBD1. The ends lost 10 bases at V and 7 bases at J; junction bases unmatched: 10. The germline CDR1 and CDR2 sequences are KGHSH and LQKENI. The CDR3 extends over 13 amino acids.

The rearrangement joins TRBV7-2 to TRBJ2-2; the D gene is possibly TRBD2 (6 bases). Looked up from germline, CDR1 is SGHTA and CDR2 is FQGNSA. V was trimmed by 5 bases and J by 6 bases, leaving 19 bases between them. The CDR3 is 16 amino acids. The CDR3 DNA reads TGTGCCAGCAGCCCCCTTGTGGTGGCGGGACCCGGGGAGCTGTTTTTT. Translation gives CASSPLVVAGPGELFF.

A few counts support this clone. This chain connects TRBV29-1 to TRBJ2-6, with D unclear. CDR3 length equals 12 residues. CDR1 and CDR2 (germline): SQVTM, ANQGSEA. The chain's CDR3 is CHRPSGANVLTF. In DNA form, the CDR3 reads TGCCATCGTCCCTCTGGGGCCAACGTCCTGACTTTC.

Turning to this clone: The same CDR3 is also encoded by other DNA sequences in this sample. This chain links TRBV29-1 with TRBJ2-7; 9 bases align to TRBD1. Trimming at V came to 6 bases and at J to 4 bases, leaving 7 bases not matched to a gene. The CDR3 runs 13 residues. Looked up from germline, CDR1 is SQVTM and CDR2 is ANQGSEA. CDR3 amino acids: CSVGGQGIYEQYF. The CDR3, as DNA: TGCAGCGTGGGGGGACAGGGAATTTACGAGCAGTACTTC.

V gene TRBV30 combines with J gene TRBJ2-1; D gene unclear. The CDR3 runs 12 residues. Per germline, CDR1 GTSNPN and CDR2 SVGIG (reference sequence). With 1 base removed from V and 3 bases from J, the gap between germline ends came to 4 bases. The CDR3, as DNA: TGTGCCTGGAGTGATGTCTACAATGAGCAGTTCTTC. This encodes CAWSDVYNEQFF.

The chain has TRBV9 and TRBJ1-2, with 7 nucleotides matching TRBD1. The germline gives CDR1 SGDLS, CDR2 YYNGEE. V lost 4 bases, J lost 6 bases, and 18 bases stayed unmatched. This CDR3 region has 17 residues. This CDR3 reads CASSPGGLKVLVHGYTF. CDR3 in DNA: TGTGCCAGCAGCCCAGGGGGACTCAAGGTTTTGGTACATGGCTACACCTTC. Full variable domain (rest looked up from reference TRBV9 and TRBJ1-2): DSGVTQTPKHLITATGQRVTLRCSPRSGDLSVYWYQQSLDQGLQFLIQYYNGEERAKGNILERFSAQQFPDLHSELNLSSLELGDSALYFCASSPGGLKVLVHGYTFGSGTRLTVV.

The table lists this clone with a few counts. The V and J genes are TRBV7-9 and TRBJ2-1, with D perhaps matching TRBD1 (5 bases). This CDR3 is built from 12 residues. CDR1 and CDR2 (germline): SEHNR, FQNEAQ (reference sequence). V was cut by 1 base and J by 7 bases, with 5 bases left in between. The CDR3 DNA reads as TGTGCCAGCAGCTTAGAGGGGAATGAGCAGTTCTTC. It is translated as CASSLEGNEQFF.

CDR3 coding DNA: TGTGCCAGCAGTACTCGACAGGGACAAGCTTTCTTT. Its translation is CASSTRQGQAFF. The J gene is TRBJ1-1, the V gene TRBV6-5; 7 nucleotides agree with TRBD1. This CDR3 has 12 residues. Germline V gene lookup returns CDR1 MNHEY and CDR2 SVGAGI. Trimming at V came to 5 bases and at J to 9 bases, leaving 6 bases not matched to a gene.

The rearrangement joins TRBV2 to TRBJ1-6, with TRBD1 matching 9 bases. Germline V gene lookup returns CDR1 SNHLY and CDR2 FYNNEI. V gave up 8 bases and J gave up 10 bases; unmatched junction bases: 9. The CDR3 sequence is 14 residues long. The CDR3 DNA reads as TGTGCCAGCCAGGCCGGGACAGGGTGGTCACCCCTCCACTTT. As protein: CASQAGTGWSPLHF.

The table lists this clone with a count of one. This sequence joins TRBV30 and TRBJ2-7; TRBD1 matches 8 bases. The CDR3 is 13 amino acids. The J segment lost 7 bases and the V segment lost 5 bases, leaving 10 bases of the junction unmatched. Germline V gene data show CDR1 as GTSNPN and CDR2 as SVGIG (reference sequence). CDR3 DNA: TGTGCCTGGGGCCCGGGACAGGCGGGTGAGCAGTACTTC. Its translation is CAWGPGQAGEQYF.

V gene TRBV29-1 combines with J gene TRBJ1-1; TRBD1 matches 7 bases. This CDR3 comprises 13 residues. Germline trimming cut 4 bases from V and 2 bases from J; bases unmatched to any gene: 4. The germline V gene has CDR1 SQVTM and CDR2 ANQGSEA. The CDR3 is CSVVGQANTEAFF. In DNA, the CDR3 is TGCAGCGTTGTCGGACAGGCTAACACTGAAGCTTTCTTT.

The V call is TRBV7-8, the J call TRBJ1-1, with TRBD1 identical over 7 bases. Germline V lookup: CDR1 SGHVS, CDR2 FQNEAQ. This CDR3 region has 14 residues. The J segment lost 7 bases and the V segment lost 2 bases, leaving 7 bases of the junction unmatched. The CDR3 loop is CASSLNEGGREAFF. The CDR3 region has the DNA TGTGCCAGCAGCTTAAACGAAGGGGGCCGTGAAGCTTTCTTT.

In regard to this clone: A read error is likely, as this CDR3 ends without the conserved phenylalanine or tryptophan. The DNA is left out, because the CDR3 cannot be placed on it with certainty; the CDR3 is given as TCRdb lists it. The chain carries TRBV15 and TRBJ2-7; the table's D gene call, TRBD1, was not cross checked with the DNA. The germline gives CDR1 LNHNV, CDR2 YYDKDF (reference sequence). The CDR3 contains 13 residues when both ends are counted. This chain's CDR3 is CATSRETGGNLKL.

This chain connects TRBV27 to TRBJ2-4; a weak D match, TRBD2 (6 bases). CDR3 length: 14 amino acids. V lost 1 base and J 7 bases, leaving 11 bases between the germline ends. CDR1 and CDR2 (germline): MNHEY, SMNVEV (reference sequence). Here the CDR3 DNA reads TGTGCCAGCAGTTTATGGTCGGGGACTAACATTCAGTACTTC. Translated, it gives CASSLWSGTNIQYF.

Comments on this clone: In the same sample, other DNA sequences code for this CDR3. The rearrangement joins TRBV29-1 to TRBJ1-1; a weak D match, TRBD1 (5 bases). Germline CDR1 SQVTM, CDR2 ANQGSEA. This CDR3 region has 11 residues. The V end lost 6 bases, the J end lost 1 base, and 6 bases lay between the germline ends. The CDR3 spells CSVGENTEAFF. DNA of the CDR3: TGCAGCGTGGGGGAGAACACTGAAGCTTTCTTT.

The V call is TRBV15, the J call TRBJ1-2; D gene unclear. The germline gives CDR1 LNHNV, CDR2 YYDKDF (reference sequence). Trimming stripped 1 base from V and 8 bases from J, with 8 bases between. The CDR3 has 12 residues. The CDR3 is CATSRGEEGYTF. As DNA, the CDR3 is TGTGCCACCAGCAGAGGGGAGGAAGGCTACACCTTC.

The chain links TRBV2 to TRBJ2-1; D perhaps matches TRBD2 (7 bases). This CDR3 is built from 14 residues. Trimming took 3 bases from V and 9 from J, leaving 15 bases between them. Germline loops: CDR1 SNHLY, CDR2 FYNNEI. The CDR3 DNA is TGTGCCAGCAGTGATAAGGGGGGGCGGAGTGAGCAGTTCTTC. Its protein is CASSDKGGRSEQFF.

There are a few counts of this clone. The J gene is TRBJ1-2, the V gene TRBV10-3; TRBD1 is a possible D gene (6 bases). Germline V CDR1 and CDR2: ENHRY, SYGVKD. There are 11 residues in the CDR3. The V and J ends lost 6 bases and 10 bases respectively, with 12 bases between them. The CDR3 nucleotides are TGTGCCATCAGCGCAGGGGACATCTACACCTTC. Residues: CAISAGDIYTF.

The chain is built from TRBV29-1 and TRBJ2-3, with a possible D match to TRBD2 (6 bases). CDR1 is SQVTM and CDR2 is ANQGSEA in the germline V gene. With 7 bases removed from V and 8 bases from J, the gap between germline ends came to 19 bases. The CDR3 is 13 amino acids. The CDR3 reads CSAAADGRGTQYF. CDR3 DNA sequence: TGCAGCGCAGCCGCGGACGGGAGAGGTACGCAGTATTTT.

This clone was recorded a few times. The chain recombines TRBV21-1 with TRBJ1-2; TRBD1 is the table's D call and was not checked against the DNA. TRBV21-1 is listed as a pseudogene. This CDR3 has 14 amino acids. CDR3 sequence (DNA): TGTGCCAGCATTCCAGGGATGACTAACTATGGCTACACCTTC. Translated: CASIPGMTNYGYTF.

The chain couples TRBV6-1 to TRBJ2-4; D is tentatively TRBD1 or TRBD2 (5 bases each). CDR3 length: 15 amino acids. Germline CDR1 MNHNS, CDR2 SASEGT. Trimming stripped 1 base from V and 9 bases from J, with 16 bases between. CDR3 protein: CASSEGQATRGIQYF. CDR3 nucleotide sequence: TGTGCCAGCAGTGAAGGTCAAGCGACGAGGGGCATTCAGTACTTC.

V and J are TRBV9 and TRBJ2-5; possible D gene TRBD1, 6 bases. CDR3 length: 15 amino acids. V lost 3 bases to trimming and J lost 0 bases, with 12 bases between them. Germline CDR1 SGDLS, CDR2 YYNGEE. The CDR3 coding sequence is TGTGCCAGCAGCGACAGGGCCGAGTACCAAGAGACCCAGTACTTC. This encodes CASSDRAEYQETQYF.

The chain uses TRBV29-1 and TRBJ2-2; D might be TRBD2 (5 bases). V was shortened by 4 bases and J by 1 base, with 10 bases between the two germline ends. Germline V lookup: CDR1 SQVTM, CDR2 ANQGSEA. This CDR3 contains 14 residues. DNA of the CDR3: TGCAGCGTTGGTGAGGGTTTGAACACCGGGGAGCTGTTTTTT. It encodes CSVGEGLNTGELFF.

This clone showed up many times. This CDR3 is also generated by other DNA sequences in the sample. This rearrangement joins TRBV5-6 to TRBJ1-3; D ambiguous. The V gene lost 2 bases and the J gene lost 4 bases, with 1 base spanning the gap. The CDR3 is made up of 11 amino acids. Germline V gene sequence: CDR1 SGHDT, CDR2 YYEEEE. CDR3 in DNA: TGTGCCAGCAGCTTCGGAAACACCATATATTTT. Translated, it gives CASSFGNTIYF.

The chain couples TRBV29-1 to TRBJ2-1, with D hard to call. V gave up 6 bases and J gave up 7 bases, with 10 bases separating them. CDR3 length: 11 residues. Germline V lookup: CDR1 SQVTM, CDR2 ANQGSEA. CDR3 in DNA: TGCAGCGTAAAAAGGGTTAATGAGCAGTTCTTC. Translated, it gives CSVKRVNEQFF.

This rearrangement joins TRBV6-5 to TRBJ1-5, with D hard to call. CDR1 is MNHEY, CDR2 SVGAGI, per germline. The CDR3 contains 13 residues. V dropped 2 bases and J dropped 4 bases, with 6 bases sitting between them. The CDR3 region has the DNA TGTGCCAGCAGTTACGAGCTTAATCAGCCCCAGCATTTT. It translates to CASSYELNQPQHF.